The T cell receptor beta chain under discussion was sequenced for a study of T cell responses to AZD1222 COVID-19 vaccine. Points on this clone: Its antigen is currently unknown.

Method: immunoSEQ multiplex PCR; TCRdb's copy keeps in-frame clones and lacks some. The sample consists of about 160,000 clones, roughly 90% of them appearing once. Study findings and constraints: Repertoires in all cases were sampled only once the peak T cell response had passed.

The input for sequencing was peripheral blood, taken 28 days after the second AZD1222 dose. This TCR derives from an adult who received the AZD1222 COVID-19 vaccine.

CDR3: CASSLRGNTEAFF. The CDR3 nucleotides are TGTGCCAGCAGTTTGCGGGGGAACACTGAAGCTTTCTTT. This chain connects TRBV27 to TRBJ1-1; no firm D call. The CDR3 sequence is 13 residues long. Trimming took 3 bases from V and 1 from J, leaving 6 bases between them. The germline gives CDR1 MNHEY, CDR2 SMNVEV (reference sequence).